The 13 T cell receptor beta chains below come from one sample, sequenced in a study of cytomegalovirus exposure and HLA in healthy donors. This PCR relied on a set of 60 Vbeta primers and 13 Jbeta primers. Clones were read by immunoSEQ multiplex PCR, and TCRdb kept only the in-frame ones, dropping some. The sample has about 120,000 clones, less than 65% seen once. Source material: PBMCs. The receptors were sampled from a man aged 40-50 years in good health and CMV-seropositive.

The CDR3 protein is CASSPGFPINRENEQFF. CDR3 nucleotides: TGCGCCAGCAGCCCCGGTTTTCCTATTAATAGAGAAAATGAGCAGTTCTTC. The rearrangement links TRBV5-1 to TRBJ2-1; D unresolved. From germline, CDR1 is SGHRS and CDR2 YFSETQ. With 4 bases removed from V and 7 bases from J, the gap between germline ends came to 24 bases. CDR3 size: 17 residues.

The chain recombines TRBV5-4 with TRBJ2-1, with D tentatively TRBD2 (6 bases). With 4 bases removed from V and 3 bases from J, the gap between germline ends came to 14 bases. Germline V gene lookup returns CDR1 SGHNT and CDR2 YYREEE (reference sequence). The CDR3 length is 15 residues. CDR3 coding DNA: TGTGCCAGCAGCGCTAGCGTGGCGTACTACAATGAGCAGTTCTTC. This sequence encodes CASSASVAYYNEQFF.

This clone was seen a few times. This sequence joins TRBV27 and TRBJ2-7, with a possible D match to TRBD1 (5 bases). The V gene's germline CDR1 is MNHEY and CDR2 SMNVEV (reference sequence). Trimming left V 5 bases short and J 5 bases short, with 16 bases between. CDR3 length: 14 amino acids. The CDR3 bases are TGTGCCAGCAGTCCCCTACAGACAGCAAACGAGCAGTACTTC. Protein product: CASSPLQTANEQYF.

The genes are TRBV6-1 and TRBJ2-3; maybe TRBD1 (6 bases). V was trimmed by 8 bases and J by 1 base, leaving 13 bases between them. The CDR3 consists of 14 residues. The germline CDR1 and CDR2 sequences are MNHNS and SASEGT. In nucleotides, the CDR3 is TGTGCCAGCCGGGACATCGTTGGCACAGATACGCAGTATTTT. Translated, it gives CASRDIVGTDTQYF.

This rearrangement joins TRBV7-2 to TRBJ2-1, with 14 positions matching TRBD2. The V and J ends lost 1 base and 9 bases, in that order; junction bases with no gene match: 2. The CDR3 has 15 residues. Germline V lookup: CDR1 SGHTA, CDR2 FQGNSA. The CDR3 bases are TGTGCCAGCAGCTTAGGACTAGCGGGAGGGACTGAGCAGTTCTTC. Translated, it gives CASSLGLAGGTEQFF.

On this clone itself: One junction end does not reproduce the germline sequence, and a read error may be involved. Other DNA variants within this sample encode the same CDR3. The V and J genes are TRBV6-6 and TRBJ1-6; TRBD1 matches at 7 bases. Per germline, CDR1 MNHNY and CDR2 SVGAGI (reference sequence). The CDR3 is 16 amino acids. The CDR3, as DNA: TGTGCCAGCAGTCCTCGACAGGGTAAAATGAATTCCCCCCTCCACTTT. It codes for CASSPRQGKMNSPLHF.

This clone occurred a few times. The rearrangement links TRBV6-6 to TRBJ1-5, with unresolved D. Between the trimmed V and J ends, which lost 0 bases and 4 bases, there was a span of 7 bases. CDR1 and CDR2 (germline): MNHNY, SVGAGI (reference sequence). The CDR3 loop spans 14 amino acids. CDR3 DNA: TGTGCCAGCAGTTACTCATCAGGTAATCAGCCCCAGCATTTT. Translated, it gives CASSYSSGNQPQHF.

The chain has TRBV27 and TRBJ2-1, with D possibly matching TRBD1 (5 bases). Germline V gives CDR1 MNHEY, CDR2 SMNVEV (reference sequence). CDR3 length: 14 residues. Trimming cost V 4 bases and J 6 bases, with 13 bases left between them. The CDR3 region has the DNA TGTGCCAGCAGTTCACTGAAGGGGTCCAATGAGCAGTTCTTC. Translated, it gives CASSSLKGSNEQFF.

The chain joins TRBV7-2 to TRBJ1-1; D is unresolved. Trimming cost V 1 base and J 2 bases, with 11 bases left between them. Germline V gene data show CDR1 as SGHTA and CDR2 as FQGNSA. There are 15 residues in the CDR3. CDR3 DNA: TGTGCCAGCAGCTTAGGCGGGCCAAAAAACACTGAAGCTTTCTTT. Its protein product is CASSLGGPKNTEAFF.

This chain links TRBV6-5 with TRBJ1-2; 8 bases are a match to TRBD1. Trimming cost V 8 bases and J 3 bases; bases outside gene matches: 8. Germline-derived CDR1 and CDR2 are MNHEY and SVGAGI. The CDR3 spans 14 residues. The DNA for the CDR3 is TGTGCCAGCGGCCAGGACAGGGTGGACTATGGCTACACCTTC. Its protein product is CASGQDRVDYGYTF.

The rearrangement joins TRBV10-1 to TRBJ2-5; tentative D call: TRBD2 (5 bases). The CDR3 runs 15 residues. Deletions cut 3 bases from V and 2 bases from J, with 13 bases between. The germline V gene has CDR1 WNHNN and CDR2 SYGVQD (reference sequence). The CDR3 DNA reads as TGCGCCAGCAGTGATGGACTCTCTTGGCAAGAGACCCAGTACTTC. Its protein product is CASSDGLSWQETQYF.

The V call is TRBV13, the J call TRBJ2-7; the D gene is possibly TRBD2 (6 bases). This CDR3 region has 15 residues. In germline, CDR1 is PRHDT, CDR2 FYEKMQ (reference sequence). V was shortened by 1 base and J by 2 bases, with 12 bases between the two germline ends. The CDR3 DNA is TGTGCCAGCAGCTTAGCAGCGGGCCAACCCTACGAGCAGTACTTC. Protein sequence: CASSLAAGQPYEQYF.

CDR3 nucleotides: TGTGCCAGCAGCGTTCGGGACAGCTCCTACGAGCAGTACTTC. The encoded protein is CASSVRDSSYEQYF. The V gene is TRBV9, the J gene TRBJ2-7, with 7 bases that match TRBD1. The CDR3 is made up of 14 amino acids. CDR1 is SGDLS, CDR2 YYNGEE, per germline. Unmatched junction bases numbered 2, after V lost 2 bases and J lost 0 bases.